These 31 T cell receptor beta chains originate from one sample sequenced in a study of blood T cell repertoires in COVID-19. Generated by immunoSEQ multiplex PCR, the TCRdb table keeps only in-frame clones and is missing some. Of roughly 81,000 clones listed, around 88% are singletons. The sequencing sample was made of peripheral blood. Receptor source: a man aged 30 to 45 with acute or convalescent COVID-19.

This chain connects TRBV6-5 to TRBJ1-2; TRBD1 agrees at 10 bases. This CDR3 is 15 amino acids long. Germline assignment: CDR1 MNHEY and CDR2 SVGAGI. J gave up 3 bases and V 6 bases, and 7 bases lay outside the gene matches. The CDR3 reads CASSGEDRGDYGYTF. CDR3 nucleotide sequence: TGTGCCAGCAGCGGTGAGGACAGGGGGGACTATGGCTACACCTTC.

J is TRBJ2-7 and V is TRBV5-1, with D tentatively TRBD2 (5 bases). The CDR3 extends over 15 amino acids. With 4 bases removed from V and 2 bases from J, the gap between germline ends came to 16 bases. Germline CDR1 is SGHRS and CDR2 is YFSETQ. This chain's CDR3 is CASSPTAGRTYEQYF. The CDR3 DNA follows: TGCGCCAGCAGCCCGACCGCGGGTCGTACCTACGAGCAGTACTTC.

This clone appeared once. The chain recombines TRBV6-5 with TRBJ2-5; 10 bases agree with TRBD2. CDR1 and CDR2 from the germline V gene are MNHEY and SVGAGI. With 4 bases clipped from V and 1 base from J, the junction kept 6 bases outside the gene matches. The CDR3 is 16 residues long. The CDR3 region is CASSSPGLAIQETQYF. Here the CDR3 DNA reads TGTGCCAGCAGTTCCCCGGGACTAGCGATCCAAGAGACCCAGTACTTC.

The chain employs TRBV7-8 and TRBJ2-7; TRBD2 agrees at 12 bases. Germline lookup yields CDR1 SGHVS and CDR2 FQNEAQ. The CDR3 loop spans 18 amino acids. V gave up 0 bases and J gave up 6 bases; unmatched junction bases: 12. CDR3 DNA: TGTGCCAGCAGCTTAGCTTCTAGCGGGAGGGCCGGGTCTCTCGAGCAGTACTTC. It encodes CASSLASSGRAGSLEQYF.

V gene TRBV28 combines with J gene TRBJ2-4; TRBD1 matches 11 bases. CDR3 size: 19 residues. From germline, CDR1 is MDHEN and CDR2 SYDVKM. The J segment lost 5 bases and the V segment lost 3 bases, leaving 15 bases of the junction unmatched. CDR3 nucleotide sequence: TGTGCCAGCAGTTTTAAGCCCGGACAGGGGGCAATTGAGCAAAACATTCAGTACTTC. This gives the protein CASSFKPGQGAIEQNIQYF.

V and J are TRBV4-3 and TRBJ2-3, with 10 bases identical to TRBD2. Germline V lookup: CDR1 LGHNA, CDR2 YSLEER. V lost 5 bases, J lost 0 bases, and 2 bases stayed unmatched. The CDR3 covers 15 residues. The CDR3: CASSWTSGSTDTQYF. In DNA, the CDR3 is TGCGCCAGCAGCTGGACTAGCGGCAGCACAGATACGCAGTATTTT.

This chain links TRBV19 with TRBJ2-5; the match to TRBD2 covers 8 bases. The V gene end was trimmed by 7 bases and the J gene end by 0 bases; junction bases not matched to a gene: 4. There are 14 residues in the CDR3. CDR1 and CDR2 from the germline V gene are LNHDA and SQIVND (reference sequence). The CDR3 is CASKGLADQETQYF. In DNA form, the CDR3 reads TGTGCCAGTAAAGGACTAGCCGACCAAGAGACCCAGTACTTC. Filled out from reference TRBV19 and TRBJ2-5, the complete variable domain reads DGGITQSPKYLFRKEGQNVTLSCEQNLNHDAMYWYRQDPGQGLRLIYYSQIVNDFQKGDIAEGYSVSREKKESFPLTVTSAQKNPTAFYLCASKGLADQETQYFGPGTRLLVL.

There are a few counts of this clone. This chain connects TRBV9 to TRBJ2-2; D possibly corresponds to TRBD2 (5 bases). The CDR3 runs to 13 residues. CDR1 is SGDLS, CDR2 YYNGEE, per germline. Trimming stripped 4 bases from V and 6 bases from J, with 10 bases between. The DNA of the CDR3 is TGTGCCAGCAGCCCACTAGTCTCCGGGGAGCTGTTTTTT. Amino acid sequence: CASSPLVSGELFF.

This CDR3 reads CASNLQGRGTQYF. As DNA, the CDR3 is TGTGCCAGCAACCTACAGGGTCGTGGGACCCAGTACTTC. The chain combines TRBV27 with TRBJ2-5; possible D gene TRBD1, 6 bases. The V end lost 7 bases, the J end lost 7 bases, and 16 bases lay between the germline ends. The CDR3 consists of 13 residues. In germline, CDR1 is MNHEY, CDR2 SMNVEV (reference sequence).

The chain carries TRBV6-5 and TRBJ2-3; no firm D call. The CDR3 loop spans 12 amino acids. The V gene's germline CDR1 is MNHEY and CDR2 SVGAGI. The V end lost 6 bases, the J end lost 1 base, and 5 bases lay between the germline ends. The CDR3 region is CASSQGTDTQYF. The DNA for the CDR3 is TGTGCCAGCAGCCAGGGCACAGATACGCAGTATTTT.

This chain connects TRBV7-9 to TRBJ2-1, with TRBD1 identical over 7 bases. The CDR3 runs 15 residues. Unmatched junction bases numbered 16, after V lost 5 bases and J lost 12 bases. From germline, CDR1 is SEHNR and CDR2 FQNEAQ (reference sequence). CDR3 protein: CASSQPGQSLSVQFF. In DNA, the CDR3 is TGTGCCAGCAGCCAACCGGGACAGTCCCTTTCGGTGCAGTTCTTC.

V gene TRBV5-4 combines with J gene TRBJ1-2; 8 nucleotides match TRBD1. V shed 4 bases, J shed 8 bases, and the junction held 7 bases outside the gene matches. Germline-derived CDR1 and CDR2 are SGHNT and YYREEE (reference sequence). There are 13 residues in the CDR3. DNA for the CDR3: TGTGCCAGCAGCCTGGACAGGGTGCGCGGCTACACCTTC. This translates into CASSLDRVRGYTF.

This sequence joins TRBV6-4 and TRBJ2-1; TRBD1 agrees at 10 bases. V gave up 6 bases and J gave up 0 bases; unmatched junction bases: 11. Germline-derived CDR1 and CDR2 are MRHNA and SNTAGT. This CDR3 spans 18 amino acids. The CDR3 region has the DNA TGTGCCAGCAGGAGGAGACAGGGGGCCAAGAGCTCCTACAATGAGCAGTTCTTC. Amino acids: CASRRRQGAKSSYNEQFF.

The J gene is TRBJ1-4, the V gene TRBV30; no clear D gene. V lost 0 bases and J lost 7, with 9 bases in between. The germline CDR1 and CDR2 sequences are GTSNPN and SVGIG (reference sequence). The CDR3 is 13 amino acids. This CDR3 reads CAWSVIYSEKLFF. DNA for the CDR3: TGTGCCTGGAGTGTAATTTACAGTGAAAAACTGTTTTTT.

The chain is built from TRBV7-8 and TRBJ1-3, with D unclear. V was clipped by 0 bases and J by 2 bases, with 5 bases between them. The CDR3 totals 14 residues. Per germline, CDR1 SGHVS and CDR2 FQNEAQ. DNA of the CDR3: TGTGCCAGCAGCTTAGCGCGGGCTGGAAACACCATATATTTT. Its protein product is CASSLARAGNTIYF. Using reference TRBV7-8 and TRBJ1-3 for the parts outside the CDR3, the full variable domain is GAGVSQSPRYKVAKRGQDVALRCDPISGHVSLFWYQQALGQGPEFLTYFQNEAQLDKSGLPSDRFFAERPEGSVSTLKIQRTQQEDSAVYLCASSLARAGNTIYFGEGSWLTVV.

The V call is TRBV19, the J call TRBJ2-1; D uncertain. Germline CDR1 is LNHDA and CDR2 is SQIVND (reference sequence). The V gene lost 3 bases and the J gene lost 5 bases, with 14 bases spanning the gap. The length of the CDR3 is 15 residues. CDR3 bases: TGTGCCAGTAGTATGTGGCGAAACTACGACAATGAGCAGTTCTTC. Translation: CASSMWRNYDNEQFF.

The rearrangement links TRBV6-2 or TRBV6-3 to TRBJ1-2, with D possibly TRBD1 on 6 matching bases. This CDR3 comprises 13 residues. Germline CDR1 is MNHEY and CDR2 is SVGEGT. V lost 2 bases, J lost 5 bases, and 9 bases lay in between. For the CDR3, the DNA is TGTGCCAGCAGTTACAGCCAGGGGTATGGCTACACCTTC. This gives the protein CASSYSQGYGYTF.

The chain carries TRBV3-1 (or the pseudogene TRBV3-2) and TRBJ2-7; 11 bases agree with TRBD2. V gave up 2 bases and J gave up 4 bases; unmatched junction bases: 4. The CDR3 is made up of 15 amino acids. CDR1 is LGHDT and CDR2 is YNNKEL in the germline V gene (reference sequence). Written as DNA, the CDR3 is TGTGCCAGCAGCCAACCGGGACTAGCGGATTACGAGCAGTACTTC. It encodes CASSQPGLADYEQYF.

Only one count was recorded for this clone. The chain couples TRBV7-9 to TRBJ2-1, with 9 bases fitting TRBD1. The ends lost 5 bases at V and 1 base at J; junction bases unmatched: 6. The CDR3 is 16 residues long. Germline V CDR1 and CDR2: SEHNR, FQNEAQ (reference sequence). CDR3 nucleotides: TGTGCCAGCAGCCGTATGACAGGGGGTTCCTACAATGAGCAGTTCTTC. This codes for CASSRMTGGSYNEQFF.

This chain links TRBV27 with TRBJ1-5; no clear D. Germline CDR1 and CDR2: MNHEY and SMNVEV (reference sequence). V was shortened by 2 bases and J by 1 base, with 12 bases between the two germline ends. This CDR3 region has 16 residues. The CDR3 coding sequence is TGTGCCAGCAGTTTACAATTGCCTATAAGCAATCAGCCCCAGCATTTT. Protein product: CASSLQLPISNQPQHF.

The genes are TRBV3-1 (or the pseudogene TRBV3-2) and TRBJ2-5; 7 bases fit TRBD1. Per the germline V gene, CDR1 is LGHDT and CDR2 is YNNKEL (reference sequence). Trimming took 4 bases from V and 3 from J; bases not matched to a gene: 11. This CDR3 has 16 amino acids. CDR3: CASSPPWGQPKETQYF. The CDR3 DNA is TGTGCCAGCAGCCCACCTTGGGGACAGCCTAAAGAGACCCAGTACTTC.

This chain uses TRBV6-5 with TRBJ2-2, with 8 positions matching TRBD1. The J segment lost 6 bases and the V segment lost 8 bases, leaving 11 bases of the junction unmatched. The CDR3 has 15 amino acids. Germline values: CDR1 MNHEY, CDR2 SVGAGI. As DNA, the CDR3 is TGTGCCAGCGAGGAGAACAGGGGGTCGGCCGGGGAGCTGTTTTTT. It translates to CASEENRGSAGELFF.

This chain joins TRBV10-2 and TRBJ2-1, with 8 bases aligning to TRBD2. Germline V gives CDR1 WSHSY, CDR2 SAAADI. The CDR3 extends over 18 amino acids. V lost 0 bases to trimming and J lost 5 bases; unmatched junction nucleotides: 12. In DNA, the CDR3 is TGCGCCAGCAGTGAGTCGTCACTAGCGGAACGCTTTGACAATGAGCAGTTCTTC. It codes for CASSESSLAERFDNEQFF.

This sequence joins TRBV4-3 and TRBJ2-3; 9 bases are shared with TRBD2. The germline CDR1 and CDR2 sequences are LGHNA and YSLEER. CDR3 length: 17 residues. V was clipped by 1 base and J by 11 bases; unmatched bases: 16. The CDR3 nucleotides are TGCGCCAGCAGCCAAGGAACCGGGATCGAGGCGGGAGGGGGGCAGTATTTT. As protein: CASSQGTGIEAGGGQYF.

The rearrangement joins TRBV7-3 to TRBJ2-7; possible D gene TRBD1, 7 bases. In germline, CDR1 is SGHTA, CDR2 FQGTGA. V was cut by 2 bases and J by 0 bases, with 29 bases left in between. The CDR3 contains 21 residues. The CDR3 loop is CASSLSPPGRGVQRSSYEQYF. CDR3 nucleotides: TGTGCCAGCAGCTTATCCCCCCCCGGCAGGGGGGTTCAAAGAAGCTCCTACGAGCAGTACTTC.

V gene TRBV6-4 combines with J gene TRBJ2-1, with 11 bases that match TRBD2. Trimming cost V 0 bases and J 7 bases; bases outside gene matches: 5. The V gene's germline CDR1 is MRHNA and CDR2 SNTAGT. This CDR3 comprises 16 residues. Here the CDR3 reads CASSDSLAGGENEQFF. CDR3 DNA: TGTGCCAGCAGTGACTCGTTAGCGGGAGGGGAGAATGAGCAGTTCTTC.

The chain links TRBV19 to TRBJ2-1; TRBD2 aligns across 11 bases. Looked up from germline, CDR1 is LNHDA and CDR2 is SQIVND (reference sequence). The CDR3 loop spans 15 amino acids. V gave up 6 bases and J gave up 0 bases; unmatched junction bases: 1. CDR3 protein: CASSGLAGSYNEQFF. CDR3 nucleotides: TGTGCCAGTAGCGGACTAGCGGGCTCCTACAATGAGCAGTTCTTC.

The rearrangement uses TRBV3-1 (or the pseudogene TRBV3-2) and TRBJ1-1; 7 bases agree with TRBD1. Looked up from germline, CDR1 is LGHDT and CDR2 is YNNKEL (reference sequence). The CDR3 consists of 14 residues. V lost 3 bases to trimming and J lost 1 base; unmatched junction nucleotides: 2. The CDR3 sequence: CASSHRQGNTEAFF. The CDR3 nucleotides are TGTGCCAGCAGCCACAGACAGGGGAACACTGAAGCTTTCTTT.

This sequence joins TRBV27 and TRBJ1-1; unclear D gene. This CDR3 comprises 13 residues. Trimming took off 6 bases at V and 5 bases at J, with 13 bases between the two ends. Looked up from germline, CDR1 is MNHEY and CDR2 is SMNVEV (reference sequence). Written as DNA, the CDR3 is TGTGCCAGCAGCGTAGGCAGCGGAACTGAAGCTTTCTTT. Its protein is CASSVGSGTEAFF.

This clone was observed once. This sequence joins TRBV28 and TRBJ1-1; D is unclear. Trimming pared 3 bases from V and 10 bases from J, leaving 12 bases between. This CDR3 spans 12 amino acids. CDR1 is MDHEN, CDR2 SYDVKM, per germline. The CDR3 spells CASSFVAGVAFF. CDR3 DNA: TGTGCCAGCAGTTTTGTTGCGGGCGTAGCTTTCTTT. Full variable domain (missing parts from reference TRBV28 and TRBJ1-1): DVKVTQSSRYLVKRTGEKVFLECVQDMDHENMFWYRQDPGLGLRLIYFSYDVKMKEKGDIPEGYSVSREKKERFSLILESASTNQTSMYLCASSFVAGVAFFGQGTRLTVV.

The V gene is TRBV5-1, the J gene TRBJ1-2, with 7 bases identical to TRBD1. Trimming took 4 bases from V and 4 from J; bases not matched to a gene: 7. Per the germline V gene, CDR1 is SGHRS and CDR2 is YFSETQ. The CDR3 is 14 amino acids. CDR3 nucleotides: TGCGCCAGCAGCGTCCCAGGGGGTGGCTATGGCTACACCTTC. Protein sequence: CASSVPGGGYGYTF.